This T cell receptor (beta chain) is from a study of control samples from healthy donors and cancer patients. The germline CDR1 and CDR2 sequences are MNHEY and SMNVEV (reference sequence). This CDR3 region has 15 residues. Trimming shortened V by 3 bases and J by 0 bases, and 9 bases separated the two germline ends. This table comes from immunoSEQ multiplex PCR, and its TCRdb copy is limited to in-frame clones, with some not included. The sample lists roughly 120,000 clones, over 90% occurring once. The receptor comes from a man aged 25-45 years in good health. Sequencing was carried out using blood. The chain carries TRBV27 and TRBJ1-5; D unclear. DNA for the CDR3: TGTGCCAGCAGTTTTGCCCGAGGTAGCAATCAGCCCCAGCATTTT. It encodes CASSFARGSNQPQHF.